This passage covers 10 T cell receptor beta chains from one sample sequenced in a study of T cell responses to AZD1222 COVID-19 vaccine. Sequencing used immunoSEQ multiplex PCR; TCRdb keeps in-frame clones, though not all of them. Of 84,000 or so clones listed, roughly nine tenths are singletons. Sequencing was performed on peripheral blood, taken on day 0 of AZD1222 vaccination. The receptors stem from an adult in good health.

CDR3: CASSPGGFGEQYF. The CDR3 DNA sequence: TGTGCCAGCTCACCCGGCGGTTTCGGGGAGCAGTACTTC. The chain joins TRBV18 to TRBJ2-7; D remains ambiguous. Germline loops: CDR1 KGHSH, CDR2 LQKENI. The germline V and J ends were trimmed by 3 bases and 7 bases, with 13 bases remaining between them. This CDR3 region has 13 residues.

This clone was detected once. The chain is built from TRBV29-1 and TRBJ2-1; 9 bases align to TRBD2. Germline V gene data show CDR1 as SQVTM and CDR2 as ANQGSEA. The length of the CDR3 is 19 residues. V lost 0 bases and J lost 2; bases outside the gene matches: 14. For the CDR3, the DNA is TGCAGCGTTGAAGAAAGGACAGGAGATAGCGGGAGCGCCTACAATGAGCAGTTCTTC. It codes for CSVEERTGDSGSAYNEQFF.

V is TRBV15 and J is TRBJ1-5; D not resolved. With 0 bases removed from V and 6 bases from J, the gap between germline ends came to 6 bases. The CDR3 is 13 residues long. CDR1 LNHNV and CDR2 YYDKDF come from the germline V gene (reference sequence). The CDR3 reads CATSRDRGQPQHF. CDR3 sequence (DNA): TGTGCCACCAGCAGAGATAGAGGTCAGCCCCAGCATTTT.

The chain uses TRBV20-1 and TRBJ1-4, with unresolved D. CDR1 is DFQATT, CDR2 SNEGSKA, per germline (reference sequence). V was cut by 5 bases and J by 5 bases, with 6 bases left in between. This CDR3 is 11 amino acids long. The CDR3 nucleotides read TGCAGTGCTGGGGAAAATGAAAAACTGTTTTTT. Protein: CSAGENEKLFF.

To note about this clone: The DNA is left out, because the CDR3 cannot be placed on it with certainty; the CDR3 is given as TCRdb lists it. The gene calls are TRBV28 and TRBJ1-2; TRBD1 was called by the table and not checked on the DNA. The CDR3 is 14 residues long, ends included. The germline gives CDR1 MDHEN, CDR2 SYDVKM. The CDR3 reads CASSLFGPGRGYTF.

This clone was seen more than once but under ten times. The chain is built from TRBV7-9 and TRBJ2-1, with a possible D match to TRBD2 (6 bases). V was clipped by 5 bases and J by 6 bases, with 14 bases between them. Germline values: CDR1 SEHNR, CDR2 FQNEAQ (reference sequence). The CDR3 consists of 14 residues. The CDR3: CASSPEEGRNEQFF. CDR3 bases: TGTGCCAGCAGCCCAGAGGAGGGTCGCAATGAGCAGTTCTTC.

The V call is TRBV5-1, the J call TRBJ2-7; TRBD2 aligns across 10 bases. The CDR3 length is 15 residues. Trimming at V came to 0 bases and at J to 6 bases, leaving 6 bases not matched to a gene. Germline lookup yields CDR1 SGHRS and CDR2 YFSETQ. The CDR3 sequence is CASSLATSGNVEQYF. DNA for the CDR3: TGCGCCAGCAGCTTGGCCACTAGCGGGAATGTCGAGCAGTACTTC.

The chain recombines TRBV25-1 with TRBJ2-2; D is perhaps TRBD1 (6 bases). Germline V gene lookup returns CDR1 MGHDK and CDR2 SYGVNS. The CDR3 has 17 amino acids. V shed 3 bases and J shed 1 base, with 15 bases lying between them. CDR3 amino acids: CASSDLEDRLNTGELFF. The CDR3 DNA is TGTGCCAGCAGTGACCTTGAGGACAGATTGAACACCGGGGAGCTGTTTTTT.

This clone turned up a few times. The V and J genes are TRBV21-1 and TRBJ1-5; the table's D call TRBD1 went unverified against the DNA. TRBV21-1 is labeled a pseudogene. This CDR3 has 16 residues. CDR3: CASSRCGTDKNQPQHF. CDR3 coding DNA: TGTGCCAGCAGCCGTTGTGGGACAGACAAGAATCAGCCCCAGCATTTT.

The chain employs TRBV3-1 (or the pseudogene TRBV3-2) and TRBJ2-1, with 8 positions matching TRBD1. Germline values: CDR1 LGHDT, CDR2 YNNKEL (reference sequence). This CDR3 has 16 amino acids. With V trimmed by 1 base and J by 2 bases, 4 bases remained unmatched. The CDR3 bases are TGTGCCAGCAGCCAAGTAGCAGGGGGCACCTACAATGAGCAGTTCTTC. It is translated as CASSQVAGGTYNEQFF.